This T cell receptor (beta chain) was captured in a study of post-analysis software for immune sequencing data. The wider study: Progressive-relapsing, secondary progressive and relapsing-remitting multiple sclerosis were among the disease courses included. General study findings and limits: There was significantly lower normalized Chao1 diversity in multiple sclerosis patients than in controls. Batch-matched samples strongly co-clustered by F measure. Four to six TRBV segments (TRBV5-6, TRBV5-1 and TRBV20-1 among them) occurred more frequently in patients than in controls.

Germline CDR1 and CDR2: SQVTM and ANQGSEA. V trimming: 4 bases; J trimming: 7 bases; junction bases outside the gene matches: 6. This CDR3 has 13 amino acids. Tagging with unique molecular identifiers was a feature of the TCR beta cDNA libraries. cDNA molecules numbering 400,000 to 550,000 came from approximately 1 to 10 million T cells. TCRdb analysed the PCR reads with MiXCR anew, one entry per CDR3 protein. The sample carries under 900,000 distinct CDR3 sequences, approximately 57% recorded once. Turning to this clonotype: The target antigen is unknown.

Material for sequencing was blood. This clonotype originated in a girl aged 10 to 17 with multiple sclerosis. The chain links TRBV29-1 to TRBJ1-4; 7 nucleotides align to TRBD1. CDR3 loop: CSVAGTDLEKLFF. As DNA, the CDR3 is TGCAGCGTTGCCGGGACAGACCTTGAAAAACTGTTTTTT.